The present T cell receptor (beta chain) was sequenced within a study of cytomegalovirus exposure and HLA in healthy donors. This CDR3 comprises 13 residues. PCR was performed using 60 Vbeta and 13 Jbeta primers. Per the authors' pipeline: Later work found approximately 87 million unique TCR beta chains, with some 11 million shared. Method: immunoSEQ multiplex PCR; TCRdb's copy keeps in-frame clones and lacks some. The V and J calls and clone size were taken over from that table, and D and trimming were inferred from the DNA. The sample lists roughly 100,000 clones; roughly 80% were seen once. Input material: PBMCs. This sequence joins TRBV21-1 and TRBJ1-2; the table's D gene call, TRBD1, was not cross checked with the DNA. TRBV21-1 is flagged as a pseudogene. The sequence was obtained from a woman in her thirties or forties in good health and CMV-seropositive. The CDR3 spells CASSTGQSYGYTF. The CDR3, as DNA: TGTGCCAGCAGCACAGGACAGAGCTATGGCTACACCTTC.